The clone carrying this TCR beta chain was recorded a few times. The antigen remains undetermined. From the germline J gene comes the end of the CDR3, since the read stops 3 residues before it. The data were obtained in a study of T cell clonality in common variable immunodeficiency. Study results and caveats: Authors noted CVID clonality's cause needs subpopulation repertoire sequencing. In common variable immunodeficiency, TCR beta chains reportedly carried fewer deletions and N-nucleotide insertions.

Per the germline V gene, CDR1 is DFQATT and CDR2 is SNEGSKA (reference sequence). J lost 4 bases, V lost 6 bases, and 11 bases had no gene match. The CDR3 has 14 residues. The repertoire was sequenced with immunoSEQ multiplex PCR; TCRdb's copy has only in-frame clones and lacks some. Captured here are about 7,200 clones, none seen once; the top ten comprise around 4.7%. The source of this sequence is a human donor with common variable immunodeficiency. Sequenced input: peripheral blood mononuclear cells. The chain employs TRBV20-1 and TRBJ2-5; 7 positions match TRBD1. The CDR3 sequence is CSAQPQGMSETQYF. The sequenced CDR3 bases are TGCAGTGCGCAGCCACAGGGGATGTCAGAGACC.